A selection of T cell receptor beta chains follows, all from one sample in a study of T-cell reconstitution after alpha-beta-depleted transplantation in children. TCRdb analysed the PCR reads with MiXCR anew, one entry per CDR3 protein. The sample has fewer than 700,000 distinct CDR3 sequences; roughly 23% are singletons. The sequenced sample was PBMCs, mostly from graft donor cells, obtained 360 days after TCRalphabeta/CD19-depleted stem cell transplant. These TCRs come from a boy under two years old who had a stem cell transplant for acute myeloid leukemia, so the T cells may come from the graft donor. CDR3s include the opening cysteine and the closing phenylalanine or tryptophan. Fields, in order: J gene, V gene, CDR3 protein.

TRBJ2-7	TRBV2	CASSPGQGVHEQYF
TRBJ2-1	TRBV6-5	CASSYGGPNEQFF
TRBJ2-1	TRBV12-3/TRBV12-4	CASRDFDEQFF
TRBJ1-4	TRBV9	CASSPSGQGAEEKLFF
TRBJ2-3	TRBV2	CASSVGAGGLDTQYF
TRBJ2-1	TRBV20-1	CSARAKRGAPYNEQFF
TRBJ1-2	TRBV20-1	CSAPRTGASYGYTF
TRBJ1-1	TRBV5-1	CASSFLYATGRGTEAFF
TRBJ1-3	TRBV28	CASSFSPHRNSGNTIYF
TRBJ1-4	TRBV6-6	CASSGDEKLFF
TRBJ1-3	TRBV29-1	CSVVGQFSGNTIYF
TRBJ1-6	TRBV4-1	CASSQGVRTPLHF
TRBJ2-1	TRBV15	CATSRDHSGGRGEHFF
TRBJ2-7	TRBV18	CASSPTLAEAYEQYF
TRBJ2-5	TRBV20-1	CSARGPEETQYF
TRBJ1-3	TRBV5-1	CASSRNLNPTTGYSGNTIYF
TRBJ2-1	TRBV20-1	CSALGLADYNEQFF
TRBJ2-2	TRBV10-3	CAISERQTNTGELFF
TRBJ2-5	TRBV20-1	CSASGSGGTPQETQYF
TRBJ1-1	TRBV12-5	CASGWGQGNTEAFF
TRBJ2-1	TRBV10-3	CAISTGKSLDNEQFF
TRBJ2-5	TRBV21-1	CASSRDLGETQYF
TRBJ2-3	TRBV7-2	CASSLGLGGTDTQYF